This paragraph reports one TCR beta chain. This clone was seen many times. This clone's antigen is unknown. Per-base quality was not reported, and no clone a single base away is much larger than it. This specimen comes from a study of sequential checkpoint blockade in melanoma (dated by TCRdb to the late 2010s). Turning to the overall study: Using 1:1 randomization, the trial assigned patients either to first-line nivolumab followed by ipilimumab (arm A) or to ipilimumab followed by nivolumab (arm B). Maintenance nivolumab came after both trial sequences. DNA from about 97 melanoma tumor samples collected before treatment underwent TCRbeta immunosequencing. More than 20 patients had matched tumor biopsies taken before treatment and at week 13, after single-agent nivolumab (arm A) or ipilimumab (arm B). In roughly 80% of the matched pre- and post-treatment tumor biopsy pairs, both biopsies came from the same lesion. General findings and caveats noted by the study authors: Tumor T-cell fraction and clonality were correlated with PD-L1 staining and CD8+ T-cell counts, but not with mutational load. Patients with increases in tumor T-cell fraction and clonality by week 13 were approximately 30 times more likely to achieve clinical benefit. Larger, independent patient cohorts are needed to validate the response-prediction model that combines TCR metrics and mutation burden. Small sample sizes and reduced statistical power limited the analyses of tumor T-cell fraction within each arm. Among patients in arm A, the nivolumab-first arm, pretreatment tumor TIL clonality was associated with response (P = .04).

This specimen's treatment or condition label, interpreted: randomized to nivolumab then ipilimumab (arm A) or the reverse (arm B). No trial patient had received prior DNA-damaging chemotherapy. Samples were obtained from patients with melanoma enrolled in CheckMate 064, a randomized, open-label phase II trial of sequential checkpoint blockade. Genomic DNA from formalin-fixed paraffin-embedded (FFPE) tissue samples served as the input for tumor TCR sequencing. V loses 5 bases, J loses 4 bases, and the germline ends lie 9 bases apart. The cysteine opens and the phenylalanine closes a CDR3 of 13 amino acids. Only CDR3 DNA is held: 39 bases, read in frame from base 1. TCRbeta CDR3 regions were immunosequenced from genomic DNA with the immunoSEQ Assay. Before high-throughput sequencing, the genomic DNA was amplified using bias-controlled multiplex PCR. The published analysis was carried out like this. To quantify the absolute abundance of each unique TCRbeta CDR3 region, the sequences were collapsed and filtered. Clonality was defined as 1 minus Pielou's evenness and was calculated using productive rearrangements only. Tumor T-cell fraction was computed by normalizing TCRbeta template counts to usable DNA, estimated from several housekeeping genes. A previously published method was used to identify clones with significantly greater frequencies in on-treatment samples than in baseline samples. As stored in TCRdb, this immuneACCESS dataset retains in-frame rearrangements with V and J assigned. A fraction of the clones does not appear; measured against another copy, unresolved V genes explain less than half of the discrepancy, and the remainder lacks a known reason. The V and J calls and clone size are taken from that table; D and trimming were inferred from the DNA. The sample contains about 2,700 clones, approximately 17% of them found a single time. The top ten clones comprise approximately 21% of the sample.

The clonotype originates from a human donor with melanoma. The chain is assembled from TRBV7-1 and TRBJ1-3; too little of a D gene remains to name it. TRBV7-1 is treated as an ORF (open reading frame) with a function not yet certain. The specimen comprised tumor tissue (inferred from file names), sampled from a patient given nivolumab and ipilimumab in sequence. The DNA reads as follows: TGTGCCAGCAGCCACAACAGCGGAAACACCATATATTTT. Its protein product is CASSHNSGNTIYF.